Below, 18 T cell receptor beta chains from the same sample are listed, as sequenced in a study of shared clonotypes between healthy human individuals. Assay used: immunoSEQ multiplex PCR; TCRdb lists only in-frame clones, some missing. The sample shows approximately 2,200,000 clones, more than 85% of them seen only once. CD45RO-negative cells were positively selected for CCR7, leaving out terminally differentiated effector memory CD45RA+ cells. The sample taken for sequencing was naive CD8+ T cells from PBMCs. Receptors were obtained from a man between 18 and 35 years old in good health. Some clones in this sample may be carry-over from other donors' samples.

The chain is built from TRBV5-6 and TRBJ2-1; the match to TRBD2 covers 8 bases. Losses at the gene ends were 4 bases for V and 8 bases for J; bases not matched to a gene: 5. The CDR3 covers 13 residues. Germline V lookup: CDR1 SGHDT, CDR2 YYEEEE. CDR3 amino acids: CASSTRLAYEQFF. Here the CDR3 DNA reads TGTGCCAGCAGCACCCGACTAGCGTATGAGCAGTTCTTC.

The V call is TRBV10-1, the J call TRBJ2-5, with a weak D call TRBD1 (6 bases). The CDR3 contains 17 residues. V lost 7 bases and J lost 1, with 22 bases in between. In germline, CDR1 is WNHNN, CDR2 SYGVQD (reference sequence). CDR3 in DNA: TGCGCCAGCACCATGAGTGCCCCGACAGGCCCCCAAGAGACCCAGTACTTC. Amino acids: CASTMSAPTGPQETQYF.

As concerns this clone: Other nucleotide sequences in the sample specify the same CDR3. This chain uses TRBV11-2 with TRBJ2-1; TRBD2 might be the D (6 bases). Trimming took 4 bases from V and 0 from J, leaving 10 bases between them. Per the germline V gene, CDR1 is SGHAT and CDR2 is FQNNGV. CDR3 length: 15 residues. CDR3: CASSSTGSSYNEQFF. In DNA form, the CDR3 reads TGTGCCAGCAGCTCGACCGGGAGCTCCTACAATGAGCAGTTCTTC.

The rearrangement links TRBV15 to TRBJ2-5; D is perhaps TRBD1 or TRBD2 (6 bases each). Germline V gives CDR1 LNHNV, CDR2 YYDKDF (reference sequence). V shed 4 bases and J shed 5 bases, with 17 bases lying between them. This CDR3 comprises 15 residues. The CDR3 is CATSNRVGGAETQYF. CDR3 bases: TGTGCCACCAGCAACAGGGTTGGCGGGGCTGAGACCCAGTACTTC.

J is TRBJ1-2 and V is TRBV15; D might be TRBD1 (5 bases). Trimming removed 0 bases from V and 3 bases from J, with 11 bases in between. Germline-derived CDR1 and CDR2 are LNHNV and YYDKDF (reference sequence). The length of the CDR3 is 15 residues. In DNA form, the CDR3 reads TGTGCCACCAGCAGAGAAGACAGAGTTTACTATGGCTACACCTTC. It yields the protein CATSREDRVYYGYTF.

This chain links TRBV5-1 with TRBJ2-7; either TRBD1 or TRBD2 may supply D (6 bases each). The germline gives CDR1 SGHRS, CDR2 YFSETQ. V was shortened by 2 bases and J by 2 bases, with 11 bases between the two germline ends. This CDR3 is built from 14 residues. The CDR3 loop reads CASSFWGAPYEQYF. CDR3 coding DNA: TGCGCCAGCAGCTTTTGGGGGGCCCCCTACGAGCAGTACTTC.

The chain recombines TRBV11-2 with TRBJ1-1; D uncertain. Trimming left V 2 bases short and J 5 bases short, with 12 bases between. Germline CDR1 reads SGHAT; CDR2 reads FQNNGV. The CDR3 contains 14 residues. CDR3 sequence (DNA): TGTGCCAGCAGCTTATCGGGTCGGGGTACTGAAGCTTTCTTT. Its translation: CASSLSGRGTEAFF.

The CDR3 region is CASIPPGGLNTEAFF. In DNA, the CDR3 is TGCGCCAGCATCCCGCCAGGGGGTTTGAACACTGAAGCTTTCTTT. The chain joins TRBV5-1 to TRBJ1-1; TRBD1 matches at 7 bases. The CDR3 runs 15 residues. The V gene's germline CDR1 is SGHRS and CDR2 YFSETQ. The trim removed 6 bases at V and 0 bases at J, leaving 8 bases unmatched.

The chain has TRBV9 and TRBJ1-2, with D possibly being TRBD1 (5 bases). The CDR3 runs to 19 residues. The germline V gene encodes CDR1 SGDLS and CDR2 YYNGEE. V gave up 3 bases and J gave up 3 bases, with 27 bases separating them. The CDR3 reads CASSARTALRPRGDYGYTF. The CDR3, as DNA: TGTGCCAGCAGCGCTCGAACCGCATTACGTCCGAGGGGCGACTATGGCTACACCTTC.

The chain couples TRBV21-1 to TRBJ2-3; the table's D gene call, TRBD2, was not cross checked with the DNA. TRBV21-1 is an annotated pseudogene. The CDR3 length is 15 residues. CDR3 protein: CASLSTSEFTDTQYF. CDR3 bases: TGTGCCAGCCTGAGCACTAGCGAGTTCACAGATACGCAGTATTTT.

This chain connects TRBV7-9 to TRBJ2-5, with 7 bases aligning to TRBD1. Germline CDR1 and CDR2: SEHNR and FQNEAQ (reference sequence). With 5 bases clipped from V and 5 bases from J, the junction kept 5 bases outside the gene matches. The CDR3 runs to 13 residues. The CDR3 bases are TGTGCCAGCAGCCCACAGGGGATGGAGACCCAGTACTTC. Translated: CASSPQGMETQYF.

The chain recombines TRBV5-6 with TRBJ1-2, with TRBD1 identical over 7 bases. In germline, CDR1 is SGHDT, CDR2 YYEEEE. V dropped 4 bases and J dropped 4; count of bases not matched to a gene: 13. The CDR3 length is 16 residues. This chain's CDR3 is CASSPAPQGVFYGYTF. The CDR3 DNA reads TGTGCCAGCAGCCCCGCCCCCCAGGGGGTATTCTATGGCTACACCTTC.

The chain employs TRBV14 and TRBJ2-1, with 10 bases identical to TRBD2. The CDR3 has 15 residues. The germline CDR1 and CDR2 sequences are SGHDN and FVKESK. The trim removed 5 bases at V and 4 bases at J, leaving 5 bases unmatched. The CDR3 sequence is CASSSTSGPYNEQFF. The CDR3 nucleotides read TGTGCCAGCAGCTCGACTAGCGGGCCTTACAATGAGCAGTTCTTC.

This chain uses TRBV2 with TRBJ1-2; D gene uncertain. Trimming cost V 9 bases and J 3 bases, with 5 bases left between them. Germline V lookup: CDR1 SNHLY, CDR2 FYNNEI. There are 10 residues in the CDR3. Here the CDR3 DNA reads TGTGCCAGGTCCGACTATGGCTACACCTTC. Its translation is CARSDYGYTF.

The chain has TRBV27 and TRBJ1-1; tentatively, D is TRBD1 (5 bases). CDR1 is MNHEY, CDR2 SMNVEV, per germline (reference sequence). Trimming removed 2 bases from V and 3 bases from J, with 13 bases in between. The CDR3 has 15 amino acids. Written as DNA, the CDR3 is TGTGCCAGCAGTTTAGGTTCGGGACCTCACACTGAAGCTTTCTTT. It yields the protein CASSLGSGPHTEAFF.

The chain carries TRBV5-1 and TRBJ1-1; TRBD1 matches 7 bases. This CDR3 contains 14 residues. CDR1 is SGHRS, CDR2 YFSETQ, per germline. J was trimmed by 8 bases and V by 3 bases; bases with no gene match: 10. This CDR3 is CASSSHQGEVEAFF. In DNA, the CDR3 is TGCGCCAGCAGCTCCCACCAGGGGGAAGTCGAAGCTTTCTTT.

This clone was recorded once. The gene calls are TRBV6-1 and TRBJ1-1, with TRBD1 matching over 7 bases. Germline loops: CDR1 MNHNS, CDR2 SASEGT. The CDR3 is 15 residues long. With V trimmed by 6 bases and J by 1 base, 8 bases remained unmatched. CDR3 region: CASRDRDRPNTEAFF. The CDR3 coding sequence is TGTGCCAGCAGGGACCGGGACAGACCGAACACTGAAGCTTTCTTT.

V is TRBV2 and J is TRBJ2-3, with D perhaps matching TRBD1 (5 bases). Germline CDR1 reads SNHLY; CDR2 reads FYNNEI. The V and J ends lost 5 bases and 11 bases respectively, with 11 bases between them. This CDR3 region has 11 residues. The CDR3 protein is CASSWGDEQYF. In nucleotides, the CDR3 is TGTGCCAGCAGTTGGGGCGATGAGCAGTATTTT.